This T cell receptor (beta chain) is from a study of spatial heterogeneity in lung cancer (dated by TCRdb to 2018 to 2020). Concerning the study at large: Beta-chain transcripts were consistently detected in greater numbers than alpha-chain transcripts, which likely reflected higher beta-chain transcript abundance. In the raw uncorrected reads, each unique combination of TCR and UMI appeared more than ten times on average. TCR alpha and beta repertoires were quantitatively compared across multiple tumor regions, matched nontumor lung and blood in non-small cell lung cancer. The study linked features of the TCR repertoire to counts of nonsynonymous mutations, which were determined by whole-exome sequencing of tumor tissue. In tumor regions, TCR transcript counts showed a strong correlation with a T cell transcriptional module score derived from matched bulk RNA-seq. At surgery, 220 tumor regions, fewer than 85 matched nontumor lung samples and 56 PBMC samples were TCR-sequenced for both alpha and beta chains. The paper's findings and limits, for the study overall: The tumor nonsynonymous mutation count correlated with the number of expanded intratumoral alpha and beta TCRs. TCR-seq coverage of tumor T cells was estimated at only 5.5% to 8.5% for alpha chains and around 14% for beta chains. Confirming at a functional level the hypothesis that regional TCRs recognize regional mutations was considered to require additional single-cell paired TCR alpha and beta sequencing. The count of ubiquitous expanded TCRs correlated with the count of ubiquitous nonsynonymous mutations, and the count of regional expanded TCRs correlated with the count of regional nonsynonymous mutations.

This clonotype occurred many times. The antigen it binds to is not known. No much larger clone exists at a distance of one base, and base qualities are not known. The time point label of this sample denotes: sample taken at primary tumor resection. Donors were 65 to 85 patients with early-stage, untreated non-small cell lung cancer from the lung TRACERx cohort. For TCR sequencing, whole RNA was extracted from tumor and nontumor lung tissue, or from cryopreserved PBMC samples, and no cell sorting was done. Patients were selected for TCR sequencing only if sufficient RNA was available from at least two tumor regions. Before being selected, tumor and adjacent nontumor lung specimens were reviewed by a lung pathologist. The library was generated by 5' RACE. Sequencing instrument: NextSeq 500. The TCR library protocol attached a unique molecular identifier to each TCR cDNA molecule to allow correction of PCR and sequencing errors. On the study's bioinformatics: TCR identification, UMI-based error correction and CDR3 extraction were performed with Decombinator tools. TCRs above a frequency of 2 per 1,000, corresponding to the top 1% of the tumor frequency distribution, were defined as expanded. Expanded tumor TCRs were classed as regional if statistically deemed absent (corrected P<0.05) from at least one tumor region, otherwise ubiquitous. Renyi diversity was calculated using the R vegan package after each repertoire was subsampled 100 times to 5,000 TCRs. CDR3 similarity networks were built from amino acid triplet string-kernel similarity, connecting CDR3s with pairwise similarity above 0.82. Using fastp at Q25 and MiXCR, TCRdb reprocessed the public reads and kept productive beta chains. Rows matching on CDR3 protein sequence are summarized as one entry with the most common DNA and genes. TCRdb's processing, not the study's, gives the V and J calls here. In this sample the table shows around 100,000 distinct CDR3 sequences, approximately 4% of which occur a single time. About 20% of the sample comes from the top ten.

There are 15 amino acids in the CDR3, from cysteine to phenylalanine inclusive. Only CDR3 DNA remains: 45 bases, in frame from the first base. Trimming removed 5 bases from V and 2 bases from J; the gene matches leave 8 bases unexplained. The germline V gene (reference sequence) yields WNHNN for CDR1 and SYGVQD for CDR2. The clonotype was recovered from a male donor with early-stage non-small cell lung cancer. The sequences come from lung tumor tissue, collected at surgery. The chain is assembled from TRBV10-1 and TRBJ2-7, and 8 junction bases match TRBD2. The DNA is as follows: TGCGCCAGCAGTCCATCTAGCGGGCCCACCTACGAGCAGTACTTC. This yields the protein CASSPSSGPTYEQYF.